Presented here are 9 T cell receptor beta chains from one specimen sequenced in a study of shared clonotypes between healthy human individuals. Profiled with immunoSEQ multiplex PCR; TCRdb holds only in-frame clones, not every one. The sample contains approximately 1.5 million clones, less than 99% of which appear only once. The sequencing sample was made of naive CD4+ T cells sorted from blood. Documented subset: CD45RA+ positively selected. These receptors were collected from a man in his thirties or forties in good health.

The rearrangement uses TRBV29-1 and TRBJ2-3, with D unclear. V lost 6 bases to trimming and J lost 2 bases, with 6 bases between them. CDR1 and CDR2 (germline): SQVTM, ANQGSEA. The CDR3 consists of 11 residues. CDR3 nucleotides: TGCAGCGTACTCCACACAGATACGCAGTATTTT. Encoded protein: CSVLHTDTQYF.

The gene calls are TRBV10-1 and TRBJ2-3; 8 bases line up with TRBD2. Germline V lookup: CDR1 WNHNN, CDR2 SYGVQD (reference sequence). This CDR3 has 16 residues. The V segment lost 3 bases and the J segment 2 bases; nucleotides outside the gene matches: 7. CDR3 coding DNA: TGCGCCAGCAGTGAAGGACTAGCTCCCCCCACAGATACGCAGTATTTT. Translating it yields CASSEGLAPPTDTQYF.

V gene TRBV29-1 combines with J gene TRBJ1-2; TRBD1 might be the D (6 bases). CDR3 length equals 12 residues. Germline lookup yields CDR1 SQVTM and CDR2 ANQGSEA. Trimming shortened V by 7 bases and J by 3 bases, and 12 bases separated the two germline ends. Here the CDR3 reads CSGGDTDYGYTF. In DNA, the CDR3 is TGCAGCGGGGGGGACACCGACTATGGCTACACCTTC.

The chain is built from TRBV29-1 and TRBJ2-2, with 8 bases fitting TRBD1. This CDR3 comprises 13 residues. Trimming at V came to 5 bases and at J to 4 bases, leaving 3 bases not matched to a gene. Germline CDR1 reads SQVTM; CDR2 reads ANQGSEA. In DNA, the CDR3 is TGCAGCGTTCAAACAGGGGGCACCGGGGAGCTGTTTTTT. Protein product: CSVQTGGTGELFF.

The V call is TRBV6-6, the J call TRBJ1-1, with TRBD1 matching over 12 bases. Per germline, CDR1 MNHNY and CDR2 SVGAGI (reference sequence). V dropped 4 bases and J dropped 6; count of bases not matched to a gene: 9. The CDR3 has 16 amino acids. The DNA of the CDR3 is TGTGCCAGCAGTTTGGGACAGGGGGCGCATTACGCTGAAGCTTTCTTT. It encodes CASSLGQGAHYAEAFF.

The J gene is TRBJ1-4, the V gene TRBV5-1; tentative D call: TRBD1 (5 bases). V was cut by 3 bases and J by 2 bases, with 14 bases left in between. The CDR3 extends over 16 amino acids. The germline gives CDR1 SGHRS, CDR2 YFSETQ. The CDR3, as DNA: TGCGCCAGCAGCTCCAGGGAGTCGGGTACTAATGAAAAACTGTTTTTT. Protein: CASSSRESGTNEKLFF.

This sequence joins TRBV7-9 and TRBJ2-3; 9 nucleotides match TRBD2. J was trimmed by 3 bases and V by 4 bases; bases with no gene match: 14. Looked up from germline, CDR1 is SEHNR and CDR2 is FQNEAQ (reference sequence). The CDR3 consists of 18 residues. CDR3 region: CASSSSGVAGAITDTQYF. The CDR3 nucleotides read TGTGCCAGCAGCTCCTCTGGGGTAGCGGGAGCTATAACAGATACGCAGTATTTT.

This sequence joins TRBV28 and TRBJ2-7, with TRBD1 identical over 10 bases. The CDR3 loop spans 15 amino acids. The trim removed 5 bases at V and 6 bases at J, leaving 10 bases unmatched. Germline V gene data show CDR1 as MDHEN and CDR2 as SYDVKM. This CDR3 reads CASSPRDRGLSEQYF. The CDR3 nucleotides read TGTGCCAGCAGTCCCCGGGACAGGGGATTATCCGAGCAGTACTTC.

To note about this clone: Other DNA sequences within the sample encode an identical CDR3. The chain employs TRBV18 and TRBJ1-4; 11 bases map to TRBD1. Germline V lookup: CDR1 KGHSH, CDR2 LQKENI. The CDR3 totals 15 residues. The junction had 1 base not matched to a gene; V was cut back by 0 bases and J by 7 bases. The DNA for the CDR3 is TGTGCCAGCTCACCACCGGGACAGGGGGGTGAAAAACTGTTTTTT. The encoded protein is CASSPPGQGGEKLFF.